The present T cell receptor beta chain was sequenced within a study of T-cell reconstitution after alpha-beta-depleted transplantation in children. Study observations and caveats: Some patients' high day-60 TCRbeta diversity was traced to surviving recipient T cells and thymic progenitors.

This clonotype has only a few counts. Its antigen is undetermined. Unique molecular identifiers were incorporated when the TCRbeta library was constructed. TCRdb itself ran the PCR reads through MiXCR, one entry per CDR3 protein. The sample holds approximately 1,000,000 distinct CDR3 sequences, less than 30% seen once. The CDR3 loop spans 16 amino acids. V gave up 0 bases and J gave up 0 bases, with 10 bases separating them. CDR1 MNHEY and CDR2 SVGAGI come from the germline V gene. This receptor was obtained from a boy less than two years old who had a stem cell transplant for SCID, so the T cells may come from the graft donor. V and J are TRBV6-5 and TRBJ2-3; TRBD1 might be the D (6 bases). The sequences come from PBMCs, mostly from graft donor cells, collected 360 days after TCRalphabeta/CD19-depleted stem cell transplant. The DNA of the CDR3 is TGTGCCAGCAGTTACTCGTACAGGGCTAGCACAGATACGCAGTATTTT. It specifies CASSYSYRASTDTQYF.